This is a list of T cell receptor beta chains from one sample in a study of T cells in Graves' hyperthyroidism and ophthalmopathy. MiXCR, applied by TCRdb to the multiplex PCR reads, yields one record per CDR3 protein. The sample contains fewer than 900,000 distinct CDR3 sequences, around a sixth of which appear only once. Source material: blood. The receptor set was obtained from a woman aged 50 to 65 with Graves' hyperthyroidism that later progressed to Graves' ophthalmopathy. Both conserved end residues are part of each CDR3. The order of the fields is clone size, J gene, V gene, D gene, CDR3 DNA, CDR3 protein. D genes are given only for firm matches. Not every row has a clone size; where given, it reads once, few, many or a size class.

. | TRBJ1-3 | TRBV7-6 | . | TGTGCCAGCAGCTCCCACCCAGGTTCCGCTGGAAACACCATATATTTT | CASSSHPGSAGNTIYF
. | TRBJ2-5 | TRBV6-5 | . | TGTGCCAGCAGTTACTCAGGAGAACCTTGGGAGACCCAGTACTTC | CASSYSGEPWETQYF
many | TRBJ2-2 | TRBV2 | . | TGTGCCAGCAGCGGAGCGGGTCAGGGCTCGACGGGGGCCGGGGAGCTGTTTTTT | CASSGAGQGSTGAGELFF
many | TRBJ1-1 | TRBV7-9 | . | TGTGCCAGCAGCGACCCTCGTGGGGCGGGGACTGAAGCTTTCTTT | CASSDPRGAGTEAFF
. | TRBJ2-7 | TRBV20-1 | . | TGCAGTGCTAGAGTGACCCCTTACGAGCAGTACTTC | CSARVTPYEQYF
. | TRBJ1-4 | TRBV6-2/TRBV6-3 | . | TGTGCCAGCAGTTACTCGACGGTGTCTGCTACCGGCACTAATGAAAAACTGTTTTTT | CASSYSTVSATGTNEKLFF
. | TRBJ1-6 | TRBV2 | . | TGTGCCAGCAGGGAAGCCCAGGCAGGTGATTCACCCCTCCACTTT | CASREAQAGDSPLHF
few | TRBJ2-7 | TRBV20-1 | . | TGCAGTGCTGCGTCGGACAGTTACGACGAGCAGTACTTC | CSAASDSYDEQYF
many | TRBJ2-1 | TRBV7-9 | . | TGTGCCAGCAGCCGCGTGAATGAGCAGTTCTTC | CASSRVNEQFF
. | TRBJ2-7 | TRBV2 | TRBD1 | TGTGCCAGCAGTGAAGACCCGACAGGGGTTTACGAGCAGTACTTC | CASSEDPTGVYEQYF
. | TRBJ1-2 | TRBV12-3/TRBV12-4 | . | TGTGCCAGCAGTACCGGCCCCGGCGGTGGCTACACCTTC | CASSTGPGGGYTF
. | TRBJ2-1 | TRBV4-2 | . | TGTGCCAGCAGCCAAGCCAGCGGGCGAAATGAGCAGTTCTTC | CASSQASGRNEQFF
few | TRBJ1-1 | TRBV5-1 | . | TGCGCCAGCAGCTTGCGACAGACAATGAACACTGAAGCTTTCTTT | CASSLRQTMNTEAFF
. | TRBJ1-2 | TRBV12-3/TRBV12-4 | TRBD1 | TGTGCCAGCAGTTACTTGGGACAGGCGGGCGGCTACACCTTC | CASSYLGQAGGYTF
many | TRBJ2-7 | TRBV11-2 | TRBD1 | TGTGCCAGCAGCAATCCCGGGACAGGGGGCCGTGTGCAGTACTTC | CASSNPGTGGRVQYF
few | TRBJ1-1 | TRBV27 | . | TGTGCCAGCAGTTTTGACCGAACGGAACTGAACACTGAAGCTTTCTTT | CASSFDRTELNTEAFF
. | TRBJ2-6 | TRBV3-1 | TRBD1 | TGTGCCAGCAGCCAAGACCCCGGACAGGGGGCTTCAGGGGCCAACGTCCTGACTTTC | CASSQDPGQGASGANVLTF
. | TRBJ2-7 | TRBV5-1 | . | TGCGCCAGCACGAGGGGAGGCTCCTACGAGCAGTACTTC | CASTRGGSYEQYF
. | TRBJ2-1 | TRBV5-6 | . | TGTGCCAGCAGCCCACTACAGGTTTCGGGGCACAATGAGCAGTTCTTC | CASSPLQVSGHNEQFF
. | TRBJ1-2 | TRBV10-3 | . | TGTGCCATCAGTAAGTCGAGTAGTAACTATGGCTACACCTTC | CAISKSSSNYGYTF
many | TRBJ1-3 | TRBV5-1 | TRBD1 | TGCGCCAGCAGCCCGACAGGGGCCCGGGGAAACACCATATATTTT | CASSPTGARGNTIYF
. | TRBJ2-1 | TRBV11-1 | . | TGTGCCAGCAGCTTAGGACCTCTGGGGGTCAATGAGCAGTTCTTC | CASSLGPLGVNEQFF
many | TRBJ1-6 | TRBV27 | . | TGTGCCAGCAGTCCGGTTGAGTCCCTCGGTTCACCCCTCCACTTT | CASSPVESLGSPLHF
few | TRBJ2-3 | TRBV18 | TRBD2 | TGTGCCAGCTCACCGGCCGAGCGGGGGGGCACAGATACGCAGTATTTT | CASSPAERGGTDTQYF
. | TRBJ1-6 | TRBV7-6 | . | TGTGCCAGCAGCTTTTCGACAGACCGGACCCACATTAATTCACCCCTCCACTTT | CASSFSTDRTHINSPLHF